This T cell receptor (beta chain) was observed in a study of shared clonotypes between healthy human individuals. Study-wide findings and caveats: Shared across four donors were 4% to 6% of the naive CD4 clonotypes. Relative to memory subsets, naive subsets generally showed larger estimated richness.

The data were produced by immunoSEQ multiplex PCR, yet TCRdb's version contains in-frame clones alone and is incomplete. Among about 1 million clones listed, 60% to 80% were seen once. Trimming at V came to 9 bases and at J to 0 bases, leaving 11 bases not matched to a gene. Germline-derived CDR1 and CDR2 are SGDLS and YYNGEE. There are 17 residues in the CDR3. Only one count was recorded for this clone. The target antigen is unknown. This TCR derives from a man aged 18 to 30 in good health. The chain carries TRBV9 and TRBJ2-6, with 8 bases matching TRBD1. Material: memory CD4+ T cells sorted from blood. This sample's subset: CD45RA-negative fraction. CDR3 in DNA: TGTGCCACCGAAGGAGGGACAGGCCACTCTGGGGCCAACGTCCTGACTTTC. As protein: CATEGGTGHSGANVLTF.